Each of the 15 T cell receptor beta chains below was sequenced from the same sample in a study of blood T cell repertoires in COVID-19 (dated by TCRdb to about 2020). The method was the immunoSEQ multiplex PCR assay. TCRdb limited this immuneACCESS table to in-frame rearrangements with V and J called. A share of clones is missing; checked studies link under half to unresolved V genes, and the rest is unexplained. The sample table shows 130,000 to 150,000 clones, and 80% to 90% are seen once. About 40% of the sample is in the top ten clones. Sequencing input: peripheral blood. The receptors come from a human donor in a cohort sampled during active COVID-19.

This sequence joins TRBV12-3 or TRBV12-4 and TRBJ2-7; the D gene is possibly TRBD1 (6 bases). The V end was cut by 3 bases, the J end by 7 bases, with 13 bases between. This CDR3 has 13 residues. The CDR3 reads CASSFLGAGEQYF. In DNA form, the CDR3 reads TGTGCCAGCAGTTTTCTGGGGGCTGGGGAGCAGTACTTC.

The genes are TRBV15 and TRBJ1-4, with D perhaps matching TRBD1 (5 bases). The CDR3 is 16 residues long. V gave up 0 bases and J gave up 5 bases, with 13 bases separating them. Germline lookup yields CDR1 LNHNV and CDR2 YYDKDF (reference sequence). CDR3 nucleotide sequence: TGTGCCACCAGCAGAGATAGTACCCCAGGGAATGAAAAACTGTTTTTT. Translated: CATSRDSTPGNEKLFF.

The genes are TRBV3-1 (or the pseudogene TRBV3-2) and TRBJ1-3; 9 nucleotides agree with TRBD1. The CDR3 is made up of 17 amino acids. The J segment lost 4 bases and the V segment lost 4 bases, leaving 11 bases of the junction unmatched. Per the germline V gene, CDR1 is LGHDT and CDR2 is YNNKEL (reference sequence). The chain's CDR3 is CASSPPPGQGQGNTIYF. The CDR3 DNA sequence: TGTGCCAGCAGCCCCCCACCGGGACAGGGCCAAGGAAACACCATATATTTT.

The chain is built from TRBV9 and TRBJ1-3, with a possible D match to TRBD1 (6 bases). The germline CDR1 and CDR2 sequences are SGDLS and YYNGEE. The CDR3 length is 18 residues. V shed 0 bases and J shed 0 bases, with 16 bases lying between them. Here the CDR3 DNA reads TGTGCCAGCAGCGTAGCTACGGGGGGGCAGGGCTCTGGAAACACCATATATTTT. This gives the protein CASSVATGGQGSGNTIYF.

In this sample, this clone turned up a few times. The chain uses TRBV5-4 and TRBJ1-2; D not resolved. Trimming removed 4 bases at V and 7 bases at J, with 14 bases between. Germline values: CDR1 SGHNT, CDR2 YYREEE (reference sequence). This CDR3 has 13 amino acids. The CDR3 DNA reads as TGTGCCAGCAGCGAAGACATCGATCGTGGCTACACCTTC. Translating it yields CASSEDIDRGYTF.

V and J are TRBV7-8 and TRBJ1-3; the D is unclear. The V and J ends lost 5 bases and 3 bases respectively, with 14 bases between them. The CDR3 is made up of 15 amino acids. CDR1 is SGHVS, CDR2 FQNEAQ, per germline. CDR3 sequence reads: CASSQTTQVGNTIYF. CDR3 nucleotide sequence: TGTGCCAGCAGCCAGACCACCCAGGTTGGAAACACCATATATTTT.

The rearrangement links TRBV9 to TRBJ1-1; D unclear. This CDR3 spans 13 amino acids. Germline lookup yields CDR1 SGDLS and CDR2 YYNGEE. Trimming removed 4 bases at V and 5 bases at J, with 12 bases between. CDR3: CASSPPGGTEAFF. The CDR3 DNA reads TGTGCCAGCAGCCCACCCGGAGGTACTGAAGCTTTCTTT.

J is TRBJ2-7 and V is TRBV6-5; D uncertain. CDR3 size: 11 residues. CDR1 and CDR2 from the germline V gene are MNHEY and SVGAGI. The germline V and J ends were trimmed by 0 bases and 9 bases, with 6 bases remaining between them. CDR3 nucleotide sequence: TGTGCCAGCAGTTACTCCTCTATGCAGTACTTC. Translation gives CASSYSSMQYF.

The rearrangement joins TRBV28 to TRBJ2-3; 9 bases are a match to TRBD2. Germline V gives CDR1 MDHEN, CDR2 SYDVKM. The CDR3 is 14 amino acids. The ends lost 6 bases at V and 1 base at J; junction bases unmatched: 2. The CDR3 sequence is CASSIAGGTDTQYF. The CDR3 nucleotides read TGTGCCAGCAGCATAGCGGGGGGCACAGATACGCAGTATTTT.

The chain recombines TRBV11-2 with TRBJ1-2; a weak D match, TRBD1 (6 bases). Germline loops: CDR1 SGHAT, CDR2 FQNNGV. This CDR3 contains 15 residues. V lost 0 bases to trimming and J lost 8 bases, with 16 bases between them. As DNA, the CDR3 is TGTGCCAGCAGCTTAGATCTTGAGGGACATTACGGCTACACCTTC. Translating gives CASSLDLEGHYGYTF.

This clone appeared once. The J gene is TRBJ1-2, the V gene TRBV28; 9 bases line up with TRBD1. The germline V gene encodes CDR1 MDHEN and CDR2 SYDVKM. This CDR3 comprises 15 residues. V lost 4 bases and J lost 2; bases outside the gene matches: 5. The CDR3 DNA is TGTGCCAGCAGTTCACCTGGACAGGGGAACTATGGCTACACCTTC. It translates to CASSSPGQGNYGYTF.

This clone has more than one count but fewer than ten. The chain joins TRBV10-3 to TRBJ2-3, with a possible D match to TRBD1 (5 bases). Trimming took off 9 bases at V and 1 base at J, with 8 bases between the two ends. The CDR3 sequence is 12 residues long. The germline CDR1 and CDR2 sequences are ENHRY and SYGVKD. The CDR3 DNA reads TGTGCCATGGCAGGGCGCACAGATACGCAGTATTTT. Encoded protein: CAMAGRTDTQYF.

This clone occurred many times. The gene calls are TRBV3-1 (or the pseudogene TRBV3-2) and TRBJ1-2; D not resolved. Germline V CDR1 and CDR2: LGHDT, YNNKEL (reference sequence). The CDR3 loop spans 16 amino acids. The V gene lost 4 bases and the J gene lost 2 bases, with 17 bases spanning the gap. The CDR3 loop reads CASSPRSPSPNYGYTF. CDR3 bases: TGTGCCAGCAGCCCGCGGTCGCCCTCCCCCAACTATGGCTACACCTTC.

The chain links TRBV6-5 to TRBJ2-3; D is unresolved. This CDR3 has 13 residues. The germline V gene has CDR1 MNHEY and CDR2 SVGAGI. The germline V and J ends were trimmed by 4 bases and 9 bases, with 14 bases remaining between them. This CDR3 is CASSSPGSSTQYF. CDR3 DNA: TGTGCCAGCAGTTCACCAGGCTCGAGCACGCAGTATTTT.

The V call is TRBV7-9, the J call TRBJ1-1, with D possibly matching TRBD1 (5 bases). The CDR3 length is 11 residues. The V gene lost 11 bases and the J gene lost 4 bases, with 11 bases spanning the gap. Germline V lookup: CDR1 SEHNR, CDR2 FQNEAQ (reference sequence). The CDR3, as DNA: TGTGCCGAGTCGGGGGGCACTGAAGCTTTCTTT. Amino acid sequence: CAESGGTEAFF.